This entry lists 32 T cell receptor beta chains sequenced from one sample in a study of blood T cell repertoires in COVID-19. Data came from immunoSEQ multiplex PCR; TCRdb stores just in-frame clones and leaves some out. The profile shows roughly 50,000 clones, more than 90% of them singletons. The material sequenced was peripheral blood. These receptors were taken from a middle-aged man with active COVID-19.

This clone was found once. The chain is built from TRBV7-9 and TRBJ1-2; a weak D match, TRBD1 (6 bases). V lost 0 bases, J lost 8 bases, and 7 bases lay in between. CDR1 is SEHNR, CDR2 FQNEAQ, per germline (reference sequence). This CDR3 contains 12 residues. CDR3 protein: CASSLATGGYTF. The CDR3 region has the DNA TGTGCCAGCAGCTTAGCTACAGGGGGCTACACCTTC. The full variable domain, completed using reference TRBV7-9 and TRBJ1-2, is DTGVSQNPRHKITKRGQNVTFRCDPISEHNRLYWYRQTLGQGPEFLTYFQNEAQLEKSRLLSDRFSAERPKGSFSTLEIQRTEQGDSAMYLCASSLATGGYTFGSGTRLTVV.

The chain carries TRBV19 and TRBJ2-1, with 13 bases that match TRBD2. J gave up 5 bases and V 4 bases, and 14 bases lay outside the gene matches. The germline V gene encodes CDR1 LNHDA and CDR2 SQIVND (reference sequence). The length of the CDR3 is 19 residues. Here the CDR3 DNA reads TGTGCCAGTAGTAGGCCTGGACTAGCGGGGGCGAAAAATCACAATGAGCAGTTCTTC. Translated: CASSRPGLAGAKNHNEQFF.

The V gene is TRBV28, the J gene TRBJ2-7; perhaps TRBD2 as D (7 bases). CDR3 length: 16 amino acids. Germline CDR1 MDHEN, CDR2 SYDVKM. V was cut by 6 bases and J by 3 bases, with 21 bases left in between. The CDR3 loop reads CASSPGGRGAHYEQYF. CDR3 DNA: TGTGCCAGCAGCCCCGGGGGGAGGGGGGCCCACTACGAGCAGTACTTC.

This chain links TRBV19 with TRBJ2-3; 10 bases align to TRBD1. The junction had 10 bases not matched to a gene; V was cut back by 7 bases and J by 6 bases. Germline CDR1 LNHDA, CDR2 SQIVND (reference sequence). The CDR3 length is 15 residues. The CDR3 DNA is TGTGCCAGTAACCTTCCCGGGACAGGGGTGGATACGCAGTATTTT. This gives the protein CASNLPGTGVDTQYF.

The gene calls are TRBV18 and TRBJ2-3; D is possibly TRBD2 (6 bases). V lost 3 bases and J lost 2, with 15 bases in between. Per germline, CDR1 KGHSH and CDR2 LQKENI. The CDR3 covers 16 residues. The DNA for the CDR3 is TGTGCCAGCTCACCGGGGCTCGCGGGGCTCACAGATACGCAGTATTTT. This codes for CASSPGLAGLTDTQYF.

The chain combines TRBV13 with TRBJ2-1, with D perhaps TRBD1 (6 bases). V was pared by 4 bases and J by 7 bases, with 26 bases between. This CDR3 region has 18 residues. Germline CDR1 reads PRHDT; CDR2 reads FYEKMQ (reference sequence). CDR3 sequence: CASSSPRKTGIEGNEQFF. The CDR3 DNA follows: TGTGCCAGCAGCTCACCGCGTAAAACAGGGATAGAAGGTAATGAGCAGTTCTTC.

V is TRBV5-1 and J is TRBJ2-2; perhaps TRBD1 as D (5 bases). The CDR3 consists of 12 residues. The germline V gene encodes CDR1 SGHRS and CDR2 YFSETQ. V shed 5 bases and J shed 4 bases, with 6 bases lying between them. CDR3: CASRQGTGELFF. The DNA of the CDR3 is TGCGCCAGCAGGCAGGGCACCGGGGAGCTGTTTTTT.

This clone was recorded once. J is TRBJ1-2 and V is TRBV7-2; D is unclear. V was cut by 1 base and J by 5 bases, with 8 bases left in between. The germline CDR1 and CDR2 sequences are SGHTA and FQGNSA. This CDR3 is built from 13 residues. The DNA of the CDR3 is TGTGCCAGCAGCTTAGGGGAGATTTATGGCTACACCTTC. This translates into CASSLGEIYGYTF.

The DNA of the CDR3 is TGCGCCAGCAGCTTGGGCGGGACAGGGGTTTACGAGCAGTACTTC. This gives the protein CASSLGGTGVYEQYF. The chain has TRBV5-1 and TRBJ2-7; 10 bases fit TRBD1. The CDR3 extends over 15 amino acids. With 0 bases clipped from V and 4 bases from J, the junction kept 4 bases outside the gene matches. The germline CDR1 and CDR2 sequences are SGHRS and YFSETQ.

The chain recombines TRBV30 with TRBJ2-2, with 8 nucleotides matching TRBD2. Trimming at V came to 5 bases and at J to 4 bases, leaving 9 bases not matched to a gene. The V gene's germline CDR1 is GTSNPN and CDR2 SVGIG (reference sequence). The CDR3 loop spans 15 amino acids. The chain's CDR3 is CAWGTGGRPTGELFF. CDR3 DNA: TGTGCCTGGGGTACTGGCGGGAGGCCCACCGGGGAGCTGTTTTTT.

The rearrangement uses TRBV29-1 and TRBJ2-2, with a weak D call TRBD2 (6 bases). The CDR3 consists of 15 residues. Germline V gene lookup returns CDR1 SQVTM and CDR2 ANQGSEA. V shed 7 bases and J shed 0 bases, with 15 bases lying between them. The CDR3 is CSAGGKNANTGELFF. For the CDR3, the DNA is TGCAGCGCAGGAGGGAAGAACGCGAACACCGGGGAGCTGTTTTTT.

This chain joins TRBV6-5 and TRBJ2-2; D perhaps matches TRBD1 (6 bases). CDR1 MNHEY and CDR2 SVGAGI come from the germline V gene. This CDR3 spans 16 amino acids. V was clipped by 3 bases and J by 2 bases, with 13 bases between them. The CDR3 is CASSYSWTANTGELFF. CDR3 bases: TGTGCCAGCAGTTATAGCTGGACAGCAAACACCGGGGAGCTGTTTTTT.

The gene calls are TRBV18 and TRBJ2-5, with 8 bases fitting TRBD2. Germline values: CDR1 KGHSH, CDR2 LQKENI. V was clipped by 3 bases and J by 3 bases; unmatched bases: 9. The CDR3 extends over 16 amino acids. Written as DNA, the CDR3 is TGTGCCAGCTCACCGGGTTTGCGGGGGGCGAAAGAGACCCAGTACTTC. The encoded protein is CASSPGLRGAKETQYF.

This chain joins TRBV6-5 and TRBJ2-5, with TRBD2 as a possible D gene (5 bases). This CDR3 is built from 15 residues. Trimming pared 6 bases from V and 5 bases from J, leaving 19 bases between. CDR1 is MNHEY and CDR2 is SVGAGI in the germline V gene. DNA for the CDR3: TGTGCCAGCAGCCCACCTGGACTGGCCCGGGAGACCCAGTACTTC. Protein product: CASSPPGLARETQYF.

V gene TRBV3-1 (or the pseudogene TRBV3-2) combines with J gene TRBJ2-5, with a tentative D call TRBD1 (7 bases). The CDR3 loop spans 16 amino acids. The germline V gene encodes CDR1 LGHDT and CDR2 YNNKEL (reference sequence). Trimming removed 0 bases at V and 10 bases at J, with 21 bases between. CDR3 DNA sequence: TGTGCCAGCAGCCAAGATTTCCCCCAGGGGGGTGGGGGCCAGTACTTC. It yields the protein CASSQDFPQGGGGQYF.

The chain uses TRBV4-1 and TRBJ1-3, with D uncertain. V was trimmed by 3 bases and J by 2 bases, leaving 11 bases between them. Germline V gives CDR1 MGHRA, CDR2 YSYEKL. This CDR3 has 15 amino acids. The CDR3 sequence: CASSQPGKTGNTIYF. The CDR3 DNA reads TGCGCCAGCAGCCAGCCCGGGAAGACTGGAAACACCATATATTTT.

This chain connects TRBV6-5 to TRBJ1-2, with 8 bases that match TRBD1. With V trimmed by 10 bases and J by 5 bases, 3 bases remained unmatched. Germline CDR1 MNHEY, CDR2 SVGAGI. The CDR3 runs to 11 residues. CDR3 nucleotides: TGTGCCACTGGACAGGGATATGGCTACACCTTC. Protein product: CATGQGYGYTF.

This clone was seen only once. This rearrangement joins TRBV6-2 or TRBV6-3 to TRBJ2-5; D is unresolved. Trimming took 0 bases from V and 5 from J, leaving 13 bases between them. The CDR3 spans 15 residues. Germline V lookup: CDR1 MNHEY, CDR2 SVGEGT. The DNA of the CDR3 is TGTGCCAGCAGTTACTCCCACGACGGAGCGGAGACCCAGTACTTC. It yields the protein CASSYSHDGAETQYF.

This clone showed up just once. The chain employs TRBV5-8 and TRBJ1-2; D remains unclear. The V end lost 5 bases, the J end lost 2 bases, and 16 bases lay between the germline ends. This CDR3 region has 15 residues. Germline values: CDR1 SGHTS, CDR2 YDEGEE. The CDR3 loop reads CASRAPGSLNYGYTF. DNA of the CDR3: TGTGCCAGCAGAGCTCCGGGGAGTCTAAACTATGGCTACACCTTC.

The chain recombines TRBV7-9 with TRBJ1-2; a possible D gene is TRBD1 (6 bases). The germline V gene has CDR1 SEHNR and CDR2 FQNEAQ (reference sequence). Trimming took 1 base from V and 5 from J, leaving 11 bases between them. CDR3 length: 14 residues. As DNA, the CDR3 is TGTGCCAGCAGCTTAGATACAGGGACGTATGGCTACACCTTC. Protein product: CASSLDTGTYGYTF. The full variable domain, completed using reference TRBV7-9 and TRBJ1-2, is DTGVSQNPRHKITKRGQNVTFRCDPISEHNRLYWYRQTLGQGPEFLTYFQNEAQLEKSRLLSDRFSAERPKGSFSTLEIQRTEQGDSAMYLCASSLDTGTYGYTFGSGTRLTVV.

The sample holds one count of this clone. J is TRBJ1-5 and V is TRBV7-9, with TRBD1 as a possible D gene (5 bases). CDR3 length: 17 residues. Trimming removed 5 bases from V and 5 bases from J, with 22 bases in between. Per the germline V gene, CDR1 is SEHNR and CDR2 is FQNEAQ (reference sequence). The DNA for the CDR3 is TGTGCCAGCAGCAAGGGCCCCTGGGGGGGTTGGGATCAGCCCCAGCATTTT. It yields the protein CASSKGPWGGWDQPQHF.

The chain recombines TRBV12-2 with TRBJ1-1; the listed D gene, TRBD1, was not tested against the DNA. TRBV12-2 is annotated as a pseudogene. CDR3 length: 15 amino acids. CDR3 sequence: CASRPGESGNTEAFF. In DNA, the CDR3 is TGTGCAAGTCGCCCAGGGGAGAGCGGCAACACTGAAGCTTTCTTT.

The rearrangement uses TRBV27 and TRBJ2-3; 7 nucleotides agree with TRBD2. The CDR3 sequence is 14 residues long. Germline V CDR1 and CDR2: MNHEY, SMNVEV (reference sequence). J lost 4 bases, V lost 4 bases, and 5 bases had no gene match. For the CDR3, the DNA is TGTGCCAGCAGTTCCGTGGGAGGGCCAGATACGCAGTATTTT. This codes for CASSSVGGPDTQYF.

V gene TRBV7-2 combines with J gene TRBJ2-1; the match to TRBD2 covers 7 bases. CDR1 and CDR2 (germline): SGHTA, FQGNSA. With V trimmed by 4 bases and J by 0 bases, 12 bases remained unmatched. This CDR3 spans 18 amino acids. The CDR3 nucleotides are TGTGCCAGCAGCTCGCGGCTGGCGTCTAGCGGCTCCTACAATGAGCAGTTCTTC. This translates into CASSSRLASSGSYNEQFF.

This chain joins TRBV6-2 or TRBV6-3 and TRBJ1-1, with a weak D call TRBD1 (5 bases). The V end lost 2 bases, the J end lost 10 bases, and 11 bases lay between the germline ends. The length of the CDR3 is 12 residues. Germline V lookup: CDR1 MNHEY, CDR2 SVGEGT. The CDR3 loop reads CASSYRGSGAFF. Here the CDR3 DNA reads TGTGCCAGCAGTTACAGGGGATCCGGAGCTTTCTTT.

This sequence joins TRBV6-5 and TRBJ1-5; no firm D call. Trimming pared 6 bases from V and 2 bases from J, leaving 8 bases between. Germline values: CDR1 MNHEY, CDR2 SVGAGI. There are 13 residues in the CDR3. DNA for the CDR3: TGTGCCAGCAGCCCCGCGGGCAATCAGCCCCAGCATTTT. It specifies CASSPAGNQPQHF.

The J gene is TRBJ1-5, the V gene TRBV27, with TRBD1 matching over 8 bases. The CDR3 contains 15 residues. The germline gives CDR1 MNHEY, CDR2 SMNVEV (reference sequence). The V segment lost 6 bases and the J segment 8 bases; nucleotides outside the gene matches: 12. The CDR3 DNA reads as TGTGCCAGCAGGCCAGGGGGCGTGATTTCGAAGCCCCAGCATTTT. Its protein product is CASRPGGVISKPQHF.

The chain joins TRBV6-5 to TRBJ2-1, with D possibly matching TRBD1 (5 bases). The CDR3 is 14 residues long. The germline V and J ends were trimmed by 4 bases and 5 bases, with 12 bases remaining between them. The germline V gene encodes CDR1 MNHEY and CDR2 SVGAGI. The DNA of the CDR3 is TGTGCCAGCAGTTTGGCAGGGCCCCACAATGAGCAGTTCTTC. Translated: CASSLAGPHNEQFF.

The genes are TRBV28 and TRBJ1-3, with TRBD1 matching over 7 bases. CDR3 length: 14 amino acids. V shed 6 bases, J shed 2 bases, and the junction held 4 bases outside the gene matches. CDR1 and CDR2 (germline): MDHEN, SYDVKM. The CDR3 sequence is CASRRQGPGNTIYF. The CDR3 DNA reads TGTGCCAGCAGAAGACAGGGTCCTGGAAACACCATATATTTT.

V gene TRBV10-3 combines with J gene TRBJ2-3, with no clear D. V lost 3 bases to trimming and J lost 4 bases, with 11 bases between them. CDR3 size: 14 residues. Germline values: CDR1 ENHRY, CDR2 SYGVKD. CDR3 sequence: CAISDPFLPDTQYF. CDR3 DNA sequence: TGTGCCATCAGTGACCCGTTTCTTCCAGATACGCAGTATTTT.

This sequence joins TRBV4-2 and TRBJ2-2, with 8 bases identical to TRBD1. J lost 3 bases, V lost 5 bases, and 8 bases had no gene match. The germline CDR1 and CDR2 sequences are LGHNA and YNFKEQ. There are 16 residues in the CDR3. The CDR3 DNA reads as TGTGCCAGCAGCTCCGGACAGGGCGGGTACACCGGGGAGCTGTTTTTT. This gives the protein CASSSGQGGYTGELFF.

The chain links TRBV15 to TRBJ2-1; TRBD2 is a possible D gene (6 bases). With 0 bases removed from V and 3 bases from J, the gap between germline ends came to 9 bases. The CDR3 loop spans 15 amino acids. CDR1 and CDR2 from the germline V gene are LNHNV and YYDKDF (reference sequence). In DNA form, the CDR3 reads TGTGCCACCAGCAGAGAAGGGAGGAGCTACAATGAGCAGTTCTTC. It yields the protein CATSREGRSYNEQFF.